A single sample is the source of the 29 T cell receptor beta chains below, sequenced in a study of cytomegalovirus exposure and HLA in healthy donors. Primers for the PCR totalled 60 Vbeta and 13 Jbeta. Only in-frame clones appear in the TCRdb table, and some are missing; sequencing was by immunoSEQ multiplex PCR. The sample consists of tens of thousands of clones, around 68% of them appearing once. Sequencing used PBMCs. The receptors stem from a man aged 35 to 55 in good health and CMV-seropositive.

The CDR3 is CASSRLLAGGWEQFF. The CDR3 DNA is TGTGCCAGCAGCCGCCTACTAGCGGGAGGGTGGGAGCAGTTCTTC. The V gene is TRBV4-2, the J gene TRBJ2-1; TRBD2 matches 13 bases. Unmatched junction bases numbered 7, after V lost 4 bases and J lost 10 bases. The CDR3 is made up of 15 amino acids. Germline V gene data show CDR1 as LGHNA and CDR2 as YNFKEQ.

The gene calls are TRBV19 and TRBJ2-5, with TRBD1 matching over 10 bases. Trimming took 6 bases from V and 5 from J; bases not matched to a gene: 9. The CDR3 consists of 15 residues. Germline CDR1 reads LNHDA; CDR2 reads SQIVND (reference sequence). CDR3 nucleotide sequence: TGTGCCAGTAGCCTGGGACAGGGGAAATGGGAGACCCAGTACTTC. It specifies CASSLGQGKWETQYF.

This chain connects TRBV6-6 to TRBJ2-7, with 10 positions matching TRBD1. The CDR3 loop spans 16 amino acids. V gave up 6 bases and J gave up 0 bases; unmatched junction bases: 8. In germline, CDR1 is MNHNY, CDR2 SVGAGI (reference sequence). The CDR3: CASRALGQGFSYEQYF. CDR3 DNA sequence: TGTGCCAGCAGAGCACTGGGACAGGGGTTCTCCTACGAGCAGTACTTC.

The CDR3 nucleotides read TGTGCCAGCTCGCGCTCCGACAGCCCCGACTATGGCTACACCTTC. The encoded protein is CASSRSDSPDYGYTF. The rearrangement uses TRBV18 and TRBJ1-2; possibly TRBD1 for D (5 bases). The CDR3 covers 15 residues. Germline V gene lookup returns CDR1 KGHSH and CDR2 LQKENI. V gave up 6 bases and J gave up 3 bases, with 17 bases separating them.

The chain carries TRBV5-4 and TRBJ1-3; D gene unclear. CDR1 and CDR2 (germline): SGHNT, YYREEE (reference sequence). The CDR3 covers 13 residues. Trimming shortened V by 1 base and J by 4 bases, and 6 bases separated the two germline ends. CDR3 nucleotide sequence: TGTGCCAGCAGCTTGATGGCCGGAAACACCATATATTTT. This translates into CASSLMAGNTIYF.

This chain connects TRBV7-2 to TRBJ2-1, with 8 nucleotides matching TRBD1. Germline V gene sequence: CDR1 SGHTA, CDR2 FQGNSA. This CDR3 region has 15 residues. The junction had 12 bases not matched to a gene; V was cut back by 5 bases and J by 9 bases. The CDR3 DNA is TGTGCCAGCAGCCGCCCTCGGACAGGGATGGGTGAGCAGTTCTTC. Translation: CASSRPRTGMGEQFF. The whole variable domain, filled in from reference TRBV7-2 and TRBJ2-1, reads GAGVSQSPSNKVTEKGKDVELRCDPISGHTALYWYRQSLGQGLEFLIYFQGNSAPDKSGLPSDRFSAERTGGSVSTLTIQRTQQEDSAVYLCASSRPRTGMGEQFFGPGTRLTVL.

The chain employs TRBV6-5 and TRBJ2-1; 7 bases fit TRBD1. V lost 5 bases, J lost 15 bases, and 7 bases stayed unmatched. This CDR3 region has 11 residues. Germline values: CDR1 MNHEY, CDR2 SVGAGI. CDR3 DNA: TGTGCCAGCAGTCAAGACAGGGTCCGGTTCTTC. This translates into CASSQDRVRFF.

The V and J genes are TRBV6-5 and TRBJ2-7, with 7 bases identical to TRBD2. This CDR3 has 14 amino acids. After removal of 6 bases from V and 7 bases from J, the junction contained 12 bases not matched to a gene. Per the germline V gene, CDR1 is MNHEY and CDR2 is SVGAGI. The CDR3 spells CASSPVGGKFEQYF. In DNA form, the CDR3 reads TGTGCCAGCAGCCCGGTGGGGGGGAAGTTTGAGCAGTACTTC.

The chain is built from TRBV29-1 and TRBJ1-6; maybe TRBD1 (6 bases). Trimming took off 5 bases at V and 0 bases at J, with 11 bases between the two ends. The CDR3 length is 15 residues. Germline V gene sequence: CDR1 SQVTM, CDR2 ANQGSEA. CDR3 amino acids: CSVLTGSSYNSPLHF. The CDR3 DNA reads as TGCAGCGTTCTCACAGGGAGCTCCTATAATTCACCCCTCCACTTT.

The chain is built from TRBV7-2 and TRBJ2-3; possible D gene TRBD1, 6 bases. The CDR3 totals 17 residues. V lost 0 bases and J lost 7, with 20 bases in between. Germline V gene lookup returns CDR1 SGHTA and CDR2 FQGNSA. Here the CDR3 reads CASSLASSFGTTYTQYF. The CDR3 DNA sequence: TGTGCCAGCAGCTTAGCGTCTTCCTTCGGGACAACATATACGCAGTATTTT. Looking up the rest from reference TRBV7-2 and TRBJ2-3 gives the full variable domain: GAGVSQSPSNKVTEKGKDVELRCDPISGHTALYWYRQSLGQGLEFLIYFQGNSAPDKSGLPSDRFSAERTGGSVSTLTIQRTQQEDSAVYLCASSLASSFGTTYTQYFGPGTRLTVL.

Comment on this clone: One end of the junction fails to match germline, which may point to a read error. Other DNA sequences in the same sample also yield this CDR3. The chain uses TRBV30 and TRBJ1-5, with TRBD1 matching 10 bases. Germline V gene sequence: CDR1 GTSNPN, CDR2 SVGIG (reference sequence). This CDR3 is 19 amino acids long. The CDR3 bases are TGCGCCTGGAGTGTACGACGGACAGGGGGATTCGTCAGCAATCAGCCCCAGCATTTT. This encodes CAWSVRRTGGFVSNQPQHF.

The chain employs TRBV2 and TRBJ2-4, with unresolved D. CDR3 length equals 16 residues. Deletions cut 6 bases from V and 1 base from J, with 16 bases between. Germline V gene sequence: CDR1 SNHLY, CDR2 FYNNEI. DNA for the CDR3: TGTGCCAGCAGCCTTACAGCCTCGGCGGCCAAAAACATTCAGTACTTC. It yields the protein CASSLTASAAKNIQYF.

This clone was counted between two and nine times. This sequence joins TRBV5-1 and TRBJ2-2; possible D gene TRBD2, 5 bases. The germline V and J ends were trimmed by 4 bases and 5 bases, with 9 bases remaining between them. The CDR3 contains 13 residues. Germline V CDR1 and CDR2: SGHRS, YFSETQ. CDR3 protein: CASSQDWTGELFF. The CDR3 region has the DNA TGCGCCAGCAGCCAGGACTGGACCGGGGAGCTGTTTTTT.

This clone was seen more than once but under ten times. The CDR3 nucleotides are TGTGCCAGCAGTCAGGGGGATACCACAGATACGCAGTATTTT. As protein: CASSQGDTTDTQYF. The chain has TRBV28 and TRBJ2-3; 7 nucleotides match TRBD1. CDR1 MDHEN and CDR2 SYDVKM come from the germline V gene. The CDR3 has 14 residues. With V trimmed by 5 bases and J by 2 bases, 4 bases remained unmatched. Together with reference TRBV28 and TRBJ2-3, the CDR3 gives the full variable domain: DVKVTQSSRYLVKRTGEKVFLECVQDMDHENMFWYRQDPGLGLRLIYFSYDVKMKEKGDIPEGYSVSREKKERFSLILESASTNQTSMYLCASSQGDTTDTQYFGPGTRLTVL.

In this sample, this clone turned up many times. The V gene is TRBV2, the J gene TRBJ1-5; tentative D call: TRBD1 (6 bases). The CDR3 extends over 14 amino acids. The V and J ends lost 1 base and 7 bases respectively, with 11 bases between them. The germline gives CDR1 SNHLY, CDR2 FYNNEI. CDR3: CASSEERGLQPQHF. CDR3 nucleotide sequence: TGTGCCAGCAGTGAAGAGCGGGGGCTGCAGCCCCAGCATTTT.

The chain combines TRBV30 with TRBJ1-2, with 7 positions matching TRBD1. Germline CDR1 GTSNPN, CDR2 SVGIG (reference sequence). This CDR3 has 15 residues. Unmatched junction bases numbered 12, after V lost 5 bases and J lost 3 bases. DNA for the CDR3: TGTGCCTGGGTGGGCGACAGGGTACGCGACTATGGCTACACCTTC. It is translated as CAWVGDRVRDYGYTF.

The chain is built from TRBV5-1 and TRBJ1-1, with D possibly matching TRBD1 (6 bases). Deletions cut 0 bases from V and 4 bases from J, with 10 bases between. The CDR3 is 14 amino acids. CDR1 and CDR2 (germline): SGHRS, YFSETQ. The CDR3 region has the DNA TGCGCCAGCAGCTTGGGACAGGTGGGCACTGAAGCTTTCTTT. Its translation: CASSLGQVGTEAFF.

This clone was seen a few times. The chain joins TRBV6-1 to TRBJ1-5; D is possibly TRBD1 (6 bases). The V end lost 7 bases, the J end lost 6 bases, and 19 bases lay between the germline ends. The CDR3 totals 15 residues. From germline, CDR1 is MNHNS and CDR2 SASEGT. The CDR3 spells CASTEGGGLGQPQHF. CDR3 coding DNA: TGTGCCAGCACCGAGGGGGGGGGATTAGGTCAGCCCCAGCATTTT.

For this clone: Germline is not matched at one junction end, which may reflect a read error. This chain joins TRBV7-9 and TRBJ2-7, with TRBD2 matching 11 bases. The CDR3 loop spans 16 amino acids. In germline, CDR1 is SEHNR, CDR2 FQNEAQ (reference sequence). The DNA of the CDR3 is TGTTCCAGCAGCCCGCGTAGCGGGAGGGGAGCCTACGAGCAGTACTTC. Residues: CSSSPRSGRGAYEQYF.

This chain links TRBV5-6 with TRBJ2-1; tentative D call: TRBD2 (6 bases). Trimming took 3 bases from V and 0 from J, leaving 13 bases between them. This CDR3 has 16 residues. The V gene's germline CDR1 is SGHDT and CDR2 YYEEEE. The CDR3 nucleotides are TGTGCCAGCAGCTATGGGGGACTGAGCTCCTACAATGAGCAGTTCTTC. Its translation: CASSYGGLSSYNEQFF. The complete variable domain, with remaining parts taken from reference TRBV5-6 and TRBJ2-1, reads DAGVTQSPTHLIKTRGQQVTLRCSPKSGHDTVSWYQQALGQGPQFIFQYYEEEERQRGNFPDRFSGHQFPNYSSELNVNALLLGDSALYLCASSYGGLSSYNEQFFGPGTRLTVL.

The rearrangement uses TRBV4-2 and TRBJ2-7, with D perhaps TRBD1 (6 bases). CDR1 and CDR2 (germline): LGHNA, YNFKEQ. The V end lost 5 bases, the J end lost 2 bases, and 10 bases lay between the germline ends. The CDR3 is 13 residues long. In DNA form, the CDR3 reads TGTGCCAGCAGCTTGAAGGGGGCCTACGAGCAGTACTTC. It specifies CASSLKGAYEQYF.

The chain carries TRBV4-3 and TRBJ2-2; 7 positions match TRBD1. Per the germline V gene, CDR1 is LGHNA and CDR2 is YSLEER. CDR3 length: 15 amino acids. The trim removed 4 bases at V and 2 bases at J, leaving 4 bases unmatched. The CDR3 DNA is TGCGCCAGCAGCCGAGACAGGGCTAACACCGGGGAGCTGTTTTTT. Amino acids: CASSRDRANTGELFF.

This chain links TRBV19 with TRBJ1-4; a possible D gene is TRBD1 (5 bases). The germline V and J ends were trimmed by 2 bases and 8 bases, with 12 bases remaining between them. The CDR3 is 14 residues long. Looked up from germline, CDR1 is LNHDA and CDR2 is SQIVND (reference sequence). The CDR3 sequence is CASSIRRGREKLFF. The CDR3 bases are TGTGCCAGTAGTATAAGACGGGGGAGAGAAAAACTGTTTTTT.

The chain links TRBV28 to TRBJ2-5; 8 bases line up with TRBD1. J was trimmed by 2 bases and V by 5 bases; bases with no gene match: 7. The CDR3 extends over 15 amino acids. Germline V gene sequence: CDR1 MDHEN, CDR2 SYDVKM. Written as DNA, the CDR3 is TGTGCCAGCAGTGCCGCCGGGACAGGACAAGAGACCCAGTACTTC. Its protein product is CASSAAGTGQETQYF.

The chain joins TRBV9 to TRBJ1-5; no reliable D call. The CDR3 is 15 amino acids. The germline V gene encodes CDR1 SGDLS and CDR2 YYNGEE. Trimming removed 0 bases from V and 0 bases from J, with 7 bases in between. CDR3 DNA: TGTGCCAGCAGCGTAGGTGTGAGTAGCAATCAGCCCCAGCATTTT. Amino acid sequence: CASSVGVSSNQPQHF.

The chain couples TRBV4-3 to TRBJ2-7, with D possibly matching TRBD1 (6 bases). Between the trimmed V and J ends, which lost 2 bases and 4 bases, there was a span of 12 bases. Germline CDR1 and CDR2: LGHNA and YSLEER. This CDR3 has 14 residues. CDR3 residues: CASSQWIGGYEQYF. As DNA, the CDR3 is TGCGCCAGCAGCCAATGGATAGGGGGTTACGAGCAGTACTTC.

J is TRBJ1-2 and V is TRBV10-3; D ambiguous. The CDR3 covers 12 residues. V lost 0 bases and J 6 bases, leaving 5 bases between the germline ends. CDR1 is ENHRY, CDR2 SYGVKD, per germline. The CDR3 sequence: CAISESSDGYTF. In DNA, the CDR3 is TGTGCCATCAGTGAGTCGTCAGATGGCTACACCTTC.

The chain combines TRBV29-1 with TRBJ1-1; D unresolved. This CDR3 comprises 10 residues. Per germline, CDR1 SQVTM and CDR2 ANQGSEA. The ends were cut back, 7 bases at V and 5 bases at J, with 8 bases in the middle. CDR3 nucleotides: TGCAGCGCTGGGGAGACTGAAGCTTTCTTT. Residues: CSAGETEAFF.

The chain combines TRBV6-5 with TRBJ1-4; D gene unclear. Trimming took off 0 bases at V and 7 bases at J, with 9 bases between the two ends. Germline CDR1 reads MNHEY; CDR2 reads SVGAGI. The CDR3 is 14 amino acids. CDR3 nucleotide sequence: TGTGCCAGCAGTTACTCTAGGCGGGGTGAAAAACTGTTTTTT. Protein sequence: CASSYSRRGEKLFF.